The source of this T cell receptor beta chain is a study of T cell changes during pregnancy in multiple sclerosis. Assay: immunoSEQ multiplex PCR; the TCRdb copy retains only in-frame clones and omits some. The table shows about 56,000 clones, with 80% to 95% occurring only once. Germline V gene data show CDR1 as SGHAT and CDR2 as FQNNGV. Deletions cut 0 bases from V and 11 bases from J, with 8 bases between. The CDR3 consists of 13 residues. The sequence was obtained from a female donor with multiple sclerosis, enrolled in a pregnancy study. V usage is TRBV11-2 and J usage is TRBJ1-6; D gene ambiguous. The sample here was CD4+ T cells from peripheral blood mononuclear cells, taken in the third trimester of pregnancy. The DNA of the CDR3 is TGTGCCAGCAGCTTAGACCCCCAGACACCCCTCCACTTT. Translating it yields CASSLDPQTPLHF. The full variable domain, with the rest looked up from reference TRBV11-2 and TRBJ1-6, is EAGVAQSPRYKIIEKRQSVAFWCNPISGHATLYWYQQILGQGPKLLIQFQNNGVVDDSQLPKDRFSAERLKGVDSTLKIQPAKLEDSAVYLCASSLDPQTPLHFGNGTRLTVT.